These T cell receptor beta chains were read from a single sample in a study of cytomegalovirus exposure and HLA in healthy donors. The protocol was immunoSEQ multiplex PCR, while the TCRdb copy is restricted to in-frame clones and leaves out a portion. In the table there are 150,000 to 200,000 clones, roughly 84% of which are singletons. Sample: PBMCs. These receptors all stem from a girl under two years old in good health and CMV-seronegative. The CDR3 runs from the conserved cysteine through the conserved F or W. The D gene is left open where the match is weak. Size is stated for part of the rows, as once, few or many counts, or as a class when the clone is expanded.

V	size	J	D	DNA	CDR3
TRBV19	.	TRBJ1-4	TRBD1	TGTGCCAGTAGTATAGCCCCCGGGACAGGGGCGACTAATGAAAAACTGTTTTTT	CASSIAPGTGATNEKLFF
TRBV7-2	.	TRBJ2-3	.	TGTGCCAGCAGCTTTAGCGGCACAGATACGCAGTATTTT	CASSFSGTDTQYF
TRBV7-2	.	TRBJ1-1	.	TGTGCCAGCAGCCGGGGGATGAACACTGAAGCTTTCTTT	CASSRGMNTEAFF
TRBV2	.	TRBJ2-2	TRBD1	TGTGCCAAGGGGTTTCTCCCGGGACAGGGGACGAACACCGGGGAGCTGTTTTTT	CAKGFLPGQGTNTGELFF
TRBV5-1	.	TRBJ2-3	TRBD2	TGCGCCAGCAGCCTCATAGCGGGGGGGACTCCTCCTCCAGATACGCAGTATTTT	CASSLIAGGTPPPDTQYF
TRBV6-5	once	TRBJ2-7	.	TGTGCCAGCAGCCCTAGACTGAGCTCCTACGAGCAGTACTTC	CASSPRLSSYEQYF
TRBV7-6	.	TRBJ2-1	.	TGTGCCAGCAGCTTAGTCTTCCGCAATGAGCAGTTCTTC	CASSLVFRNEQFF
TRBV27	once	TRBJ1-4	.	TGTGCCAGCAGTTCCCTCCCTTATAATGAAAAACTGTTTTTT	CASSSLPYNEKLFF
TRBV7-9	once	TRBJ1-3	.	TGTGCCAGCAGCTCCAAACAGGCTAACTCCGGAAACACCATATATTTT	CASSSKQANSGNTIYF
TRBV4-2	.	TRBJ2-1	TRBD2	TGTGCCAGCAGCCAAGGTGGGACTAGCGGGACCTACAATGAGCAGTTCTTC	CASSQGGTSGTYNEQFF
TRBV19	.	TRBJ2-6	.	TGTGCCAGTAGTATACCGGGCTCTGGGGCCAACGTCCTGACTTTC	CASSIPGSGANVLTF
TRBV19	.	TRBJ1-6	.	TGTGCCAGTAGTCCGCCCTGGGGGGGCGGACTCGGAGCCCTCCACTTT	CASSPPWGGGLGALHF
TRBV30	.	TRBJ1-5	.	TGTGCCTGGGGGATCAGGGGCAGGGGTTTGAATCAGCCCCAGCATTTT	CAWGIRGRGLNQPQHF
TRBV6-1	.	TRBJ2-3	.	TGTGCCAGCAGTGAAGTAGTCACGCAGTATTTT	CASSEVVTQYF
TRBV5-4	.	TRBJ2-2	TRBD2	TGTGCCAACAGCTCGGGACTAGCGGGAGTATACACCGGGGAGCTGTTTTTT	CANSSGLAGVYTGELFF
TRBV7-9	.	TRBJ2-5	TRBD1	TGTTCCAGCAGCCACAAACGATCGGGACAGGGGGACCAAGAGACCCAGTACTTC	CSSSHKRSGQGDQETQYF
TRBV5-1	.	TRBJ1-2	.	TGCGCCAGCAGCTTGAGCAACTATGGCTACACCTTC	CASSLSNYGYTF
TRBV11-2	.	TRBJ1-1	TRBD1	TGTGCCAGCAGCTTAGAAGGGACAGGTAACACTGAAGCTTTCTTT	CASSLEGTGNTEAFF
TRBV29-1	.	TRBJ1-2	.	TGCAGCGTAGCTCAGGGGAGAAACTATGGCTACACCTTC	CSVAQGRNYGYTF
TRBV11-3	.	TRBJ2-1	TRBD2	TGTGCCAGCAGCGGAGCCGGGACTAGCGGAGCCTACAATGAGCAGTTCTTC	CASSGAGTSGAYNEQFF
TRBV11-3	.	TRBJ1-5	TRBD1	TGTGCCAGCAGACCAGACAGGGTCAGCAATCAGCCCCAGCATTTT	CASRPDRVSNQPQHF
TRBV19	.	TRBJ1-3	.	TGTGCCAGTACCATTTTGGCCAGCTCTGGAAACACCATATATTTT	CASTILASSGNTIYF
TRBV5-6	.	TRBJ2-4	TRBD2	TGTGCCAGCAGCTTACTAGCGGCAGATGGGAACATTCAGTACTTC	CASSLLAADGNIQYF